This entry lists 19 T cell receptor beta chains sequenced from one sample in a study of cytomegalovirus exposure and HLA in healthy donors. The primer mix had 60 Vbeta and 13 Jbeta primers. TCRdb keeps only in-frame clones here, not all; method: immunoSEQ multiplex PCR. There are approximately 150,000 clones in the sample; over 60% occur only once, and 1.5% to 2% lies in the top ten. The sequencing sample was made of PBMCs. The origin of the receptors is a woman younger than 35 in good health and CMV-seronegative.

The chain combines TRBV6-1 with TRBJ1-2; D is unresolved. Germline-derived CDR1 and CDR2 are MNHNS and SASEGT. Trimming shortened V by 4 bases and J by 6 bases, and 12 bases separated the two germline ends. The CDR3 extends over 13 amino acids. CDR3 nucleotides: TGTGCCAGCAGTGCGGGGATCAGAGATGGCTACACCTTC. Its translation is CASSAGIRDGYTF.

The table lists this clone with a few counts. The CDR3 here is CSVEGGNTEAFF. The CDR3 DNA reads TGCAGCGTTGAGGGAGGGAACACTGAAGCTTTCTTT. This chain joins TRBV29-1 and TRBJ1-1; D uncertain. Germline V gives CDR1 SQVTM, CDR2 ANQGSEA. The V end lost 3 bases, the J end lost 1 base, and 6 bases lay between the germline ends. The CDR3 runs to 12 residues.

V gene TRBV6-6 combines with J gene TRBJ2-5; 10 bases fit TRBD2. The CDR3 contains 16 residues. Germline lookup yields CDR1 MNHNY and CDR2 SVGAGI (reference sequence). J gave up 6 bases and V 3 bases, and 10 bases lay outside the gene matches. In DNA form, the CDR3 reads TGTGCCAGCAGTTATTGGAGCGGGGGGGCCCCGAAGACCCAGTACTTC. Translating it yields CASSYWSGGAPKTQYF.

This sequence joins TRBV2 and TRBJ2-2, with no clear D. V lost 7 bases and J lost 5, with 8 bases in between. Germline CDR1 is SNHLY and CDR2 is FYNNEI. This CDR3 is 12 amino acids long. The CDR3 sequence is CASTSFTGELFF. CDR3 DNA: TGTGCCAGCACGTCTTTTACCGGGGAGCTGTTTTTT. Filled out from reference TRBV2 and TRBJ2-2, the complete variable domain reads EPEVTQTPSHQVTQMGQEVILRCVPISNHLYFYWYRQILGQKVEFLVSFYNNEISEKSEIFDDQFSVERPDGSNFTLKIRSTKLEDSAMYFCASTSFTGELFFGEGSRLTVL.

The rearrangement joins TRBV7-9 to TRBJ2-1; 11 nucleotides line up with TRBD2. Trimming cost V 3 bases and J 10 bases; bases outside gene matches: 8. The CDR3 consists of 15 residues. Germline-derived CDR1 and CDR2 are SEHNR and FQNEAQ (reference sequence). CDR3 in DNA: TGTGCCAGCAGCTTCGGACTAGCGGGCCACGTCGAGCAGTTCTTC. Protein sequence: CASSFGLAGHVEQFF.

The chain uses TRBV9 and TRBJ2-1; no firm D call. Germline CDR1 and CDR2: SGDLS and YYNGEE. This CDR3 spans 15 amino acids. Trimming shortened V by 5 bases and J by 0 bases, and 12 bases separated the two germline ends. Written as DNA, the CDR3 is TGTGCCAGCAGTACAACCCCTAGCTCCTACAATGAGCAGTTCTTC. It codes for CASSTTPSSYNEQFF. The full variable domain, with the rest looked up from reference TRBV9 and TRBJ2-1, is DSGVTQTPKHLITATGQRVTLRCSPRSGDLSVYWYQQSLDQGLQFLIQYYNGEERAKGNILERFSAQQFPDLHSELNLSSLELGDSALYFCASSTTPSSYNEQFFGPGTRLTVL.

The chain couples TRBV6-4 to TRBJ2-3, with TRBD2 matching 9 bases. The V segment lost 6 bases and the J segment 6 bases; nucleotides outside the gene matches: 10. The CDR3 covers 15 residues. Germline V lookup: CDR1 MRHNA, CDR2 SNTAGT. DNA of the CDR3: TGTGCCAGCAGAATTGGCGGGAGGGAGTCGGATACGCAGTATTTT. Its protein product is CASRIGGRESDTQYF.

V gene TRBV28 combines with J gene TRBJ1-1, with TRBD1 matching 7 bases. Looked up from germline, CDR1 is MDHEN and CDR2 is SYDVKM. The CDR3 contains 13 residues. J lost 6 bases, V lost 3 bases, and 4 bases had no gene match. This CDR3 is CASSLNRGAEAFF. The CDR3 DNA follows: TGTGCCAGCAGTTTGAACAGGGGCGCTGAAGCTTTCTTT.

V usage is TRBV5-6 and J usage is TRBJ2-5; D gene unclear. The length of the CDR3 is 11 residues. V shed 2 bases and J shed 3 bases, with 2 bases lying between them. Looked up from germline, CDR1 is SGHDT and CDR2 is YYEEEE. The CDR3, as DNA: TGTGCCAGCAGCTTCGAAGAGACCCAGTACTTC. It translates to CASSFEETQYF.

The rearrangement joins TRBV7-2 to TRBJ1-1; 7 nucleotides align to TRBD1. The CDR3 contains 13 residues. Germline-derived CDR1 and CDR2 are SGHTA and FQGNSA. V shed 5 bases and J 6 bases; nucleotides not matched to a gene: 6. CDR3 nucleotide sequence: TGTGCCAGCAGCATCGACAGGGTATCTGAAGCTTTCTTT. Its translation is CASSIDRVSEAFF.

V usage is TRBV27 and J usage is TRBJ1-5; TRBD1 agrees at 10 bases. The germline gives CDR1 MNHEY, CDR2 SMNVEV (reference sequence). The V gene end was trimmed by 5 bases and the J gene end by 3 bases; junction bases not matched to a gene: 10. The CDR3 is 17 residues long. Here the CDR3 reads CASSPRDRGLANQPQHF. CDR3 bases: TGTGCCAGCAGTCCCCGTGACAGGGGGCTCGCCAATCAGCCCCAGCATTTT.

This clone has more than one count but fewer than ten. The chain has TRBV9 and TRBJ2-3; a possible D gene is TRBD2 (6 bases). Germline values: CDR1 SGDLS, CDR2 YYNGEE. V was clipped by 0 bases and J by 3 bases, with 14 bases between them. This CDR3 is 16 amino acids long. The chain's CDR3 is CASSVGLRERTDTQYF. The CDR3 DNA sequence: TGTGCCAGCAGCGTAGGTTTACGGGAGAGGACAGATACGCAGTATTTT.

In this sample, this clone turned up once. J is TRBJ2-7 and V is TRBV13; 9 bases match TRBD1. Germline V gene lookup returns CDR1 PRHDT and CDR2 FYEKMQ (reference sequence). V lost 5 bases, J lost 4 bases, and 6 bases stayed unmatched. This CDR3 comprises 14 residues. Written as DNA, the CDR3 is TGTGCCAGCAGCCCCGGGACAGGGTTTTACGAGCAGTACTTC. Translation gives CASSPGTGFYEQYF. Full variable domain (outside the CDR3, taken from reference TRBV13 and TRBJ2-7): AAGVIQSPRHLIKEKRETATLKCYPIPRHDTVYWYQQGPGQDPQFLISFYEKMQSDKGSIPDRFSAQQFSDYHSELNMSSLELGDSALYFCASSPGTGFYEQYFGPGTRLTVT.

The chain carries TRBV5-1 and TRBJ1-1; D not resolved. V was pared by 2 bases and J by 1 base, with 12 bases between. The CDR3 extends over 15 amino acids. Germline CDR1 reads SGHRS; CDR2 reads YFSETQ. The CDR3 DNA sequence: TGCGCCAGCAGCTTAGGGCCGGCGGGGAACACTGAAGCTTTCTTT. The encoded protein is CASSLGPAGNTEAFF.

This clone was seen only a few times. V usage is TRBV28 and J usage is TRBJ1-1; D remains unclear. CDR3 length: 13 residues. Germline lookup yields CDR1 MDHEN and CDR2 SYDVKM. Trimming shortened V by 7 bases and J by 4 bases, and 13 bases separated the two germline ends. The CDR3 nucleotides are TGTGCCAGCAAGGCACTCAGAGGCACTGAAGCTTTCTTT. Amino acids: CASKALRGTEAFF. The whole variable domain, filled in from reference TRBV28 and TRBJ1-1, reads DVKVTQSSRYLVKRTGEKVFLECVQDMDHENMFWYRQDPGLGLRLIYFSYDVKMKEKGDIPEGYSVSREKKERFSLILESASTNQTSMYLCASKALRGTEAFFGQGTRLTVV.

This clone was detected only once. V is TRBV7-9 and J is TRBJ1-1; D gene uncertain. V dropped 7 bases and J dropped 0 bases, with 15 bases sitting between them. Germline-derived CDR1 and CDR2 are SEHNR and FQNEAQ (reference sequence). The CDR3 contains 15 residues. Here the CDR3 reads CASTSVVALNTEAFF. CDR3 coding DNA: TGTGCCAGCACCTCAGTGGTGGCACTGAACACTGAAGCTTTCTTT.

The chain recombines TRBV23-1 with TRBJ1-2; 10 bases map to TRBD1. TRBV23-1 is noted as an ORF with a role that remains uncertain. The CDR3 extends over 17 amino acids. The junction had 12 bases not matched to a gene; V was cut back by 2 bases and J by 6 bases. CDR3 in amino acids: CASSQPELGQGRDGYTF. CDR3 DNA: TGCGCCAGCAGTCAACCGGAATTGGGACAGGGGAGGGATGGCTACACCTTC.

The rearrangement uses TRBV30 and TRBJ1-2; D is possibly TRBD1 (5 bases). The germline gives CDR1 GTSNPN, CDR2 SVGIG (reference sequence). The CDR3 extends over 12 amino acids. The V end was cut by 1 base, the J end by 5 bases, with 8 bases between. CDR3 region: CAWSGGEYGYTF. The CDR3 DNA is TGTGCCTGGAGTGGGGGGGAGTATGGCTACACCTTC.

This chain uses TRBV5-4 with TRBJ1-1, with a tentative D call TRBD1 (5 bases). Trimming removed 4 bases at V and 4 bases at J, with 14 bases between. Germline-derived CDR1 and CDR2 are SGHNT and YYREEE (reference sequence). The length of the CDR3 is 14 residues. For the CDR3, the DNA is TGTGCCAGCAGCCGGGGGGGAGTTGGCACTGAAGCTTTCTTT. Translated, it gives CASSRGGVGTEAFF.